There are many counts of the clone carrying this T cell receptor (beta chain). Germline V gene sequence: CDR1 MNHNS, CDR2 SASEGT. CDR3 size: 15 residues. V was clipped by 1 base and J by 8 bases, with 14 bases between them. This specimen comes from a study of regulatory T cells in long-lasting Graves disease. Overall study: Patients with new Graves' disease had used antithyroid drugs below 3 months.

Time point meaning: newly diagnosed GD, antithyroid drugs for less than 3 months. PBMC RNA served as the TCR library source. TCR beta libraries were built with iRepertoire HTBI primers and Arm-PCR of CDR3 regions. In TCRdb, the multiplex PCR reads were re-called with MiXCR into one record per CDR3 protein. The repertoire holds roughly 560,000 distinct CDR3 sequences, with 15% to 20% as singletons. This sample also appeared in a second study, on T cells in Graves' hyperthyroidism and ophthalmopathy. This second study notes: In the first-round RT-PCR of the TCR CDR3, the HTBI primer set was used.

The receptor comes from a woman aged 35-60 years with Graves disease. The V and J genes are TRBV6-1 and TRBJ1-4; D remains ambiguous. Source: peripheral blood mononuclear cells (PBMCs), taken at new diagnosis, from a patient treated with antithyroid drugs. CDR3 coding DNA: TGTGCCAGCAGTGAAGGAGTGGTGATATTCGAAAAACTGTTTTTT. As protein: CASSEGVVIFEKLFF.